The 19 T cell receptor beta chains below come from one sample, sequenced in a study of blood T cell repertoires in COVID-19. Only in-frame clones appear in the TCRdb table, and some are missing; sequencing was by immunoSEQ multiplex PCR. The table includes about 370,000 clones, 70% to 90% detected once. The specimen sequenced was peripheral blood. These receptors were taken from a woman under 40 with COVID-19, enrolled during active disease.

This sequence joins TRBV2 and TRBJ2-5; 10 positions agree with TRBD2. J lost 0 bases, V lost 11 bases, and 15 bases had no gene match. This CDR3 has 17 residues. The V gene's germline CDR1 is SNHLY and CDR2 FYNNEI. The CDR3 loop is CAQQGGLAGAHQETQYF. The CDR3 DNA reads TGTGCCCAGCAAGGAGGCCTAGCGGGAGCCCACCAAGAGACCCAGTACTTC.

The J gene is TRBJ2-7, the V gene TRBV12-3 or TRBV12-4; D gene uncertain. The CDR3 is made up of 13 amino acids. V dropped 3 bases and J dropped 4 bases, with 10 bases sitting between them. Here the CDR3 DNA reads TGTGCCAGCAGTTTCCAGGTCAGGTACGAGCAGTACTTC. This sequence encodes CASSFQVRYEQYF.

This sequence joins TRBV5-1 and TRBJ1-1, with 9 bases matching TRBD1. Germline CDR1 SGHRS, CDR2 YFSETQ. The J segment lost 1 base and the V segment lost 3 bases, leaving 7 bases of the junction unmatched. This CDR3 spans 16 amino acids. DNA of the CDR3: TGCGCCAGCAGCTCCCGGGACAGGGACTCGAACACTGAAGCTTTCTTT. This gives the protein CASSSRDRDSNTEAFF.

The genes are TRBV10-3 and TRBJ1-2; D gene uncertain. V was pared by 0 bases and J by 4 bases, with 12 bases between. The CDR3 spans 15 residues. Germline-derived CDR1 and CDR2 are ENHRY and SYGVKD. The CDR3 sequence: CAISESLSKSYGYTF. In nucleotides, the CDR3 is TGTGCCATCAGTGAGTCGCTTAGTAAATCCTATGGCTACACCTTC.

V is TRBV5-1 and J is TRBJ1-2; perhaps TRBD1 as D (6 bases). CDR1 is SGHRS and CDR2 is YFSETQ in the germline V gene. The V end was cut by 0 bases, the J end by 7 bases, with 10 bases between. The CDR3 length is 13 residues. CDR3 loop: CASSLAGQSGYTF. CDR3 sequence (DNA): TGCGCCAGCAGCTTGGCCGGACAGTCTGGCTACACCTTC.

This clone was found once. V is TRBV24-1 and J is TRBJ2-3, with 7 bases that match TRBD1. Germline V gene data show CDR1 as KGHDR and CDR2 as SFDVKD. The CDR3 length is 15 residues. Trimming took 3 bases from V and 6 from J; bases not matched to a gene: 8. For the CDR3, the DNA is TGTGCCACCAGTGATCCCCAGGGGGTCATGGATACGCAGTATTTT. Translated, it gives CATSDPQGVMDTQYF.

The rearrangement joins TRBV2 to TRBJ1-1, with D perhaps matching TRBD1 (5 bases). V was clipped by 5 bases and J by 3 bases, with 13 bases between them. CDR3 length equals 14 residues. The V gene's germline CDR1 is SNHLY and CDR2 FYNNEI. CDR3 in amino acids: CASSSGAGHTEAFF. The CDR3 coding sequence is TGTGCCAGCAGTTCGGGAGCAGGGCACACTGAAGCTTTCTTT.

The chain recombines TRBV15 with TRBJ1-1; a weak D match, TRBD1 (5 bases). V lost 0 bases and J lost 5, with 10 bases in between. This CDR3 has 14 amino acids. Germline V CDR1 and CDR2: LNHNV, YYDKDF (reference sequence). CDR3 in DNA: TGTGCCACCAGCAGAGATAAGGGGTGGACTGAAGCTTTCTTT. Protein: CATSRDKGWTEAFF.

This chain connects TRBV3-1 (or the pseudogene TRBV3-2) to TRBJ2-6; TRBD2 might be the D (5 bases). The CDR3 totals 16 residues. From germline, CDR1 is LGHDT and CDR2 YNNKEL (reference sequence). V was clipped by 2 bases and J by 0 bases, with 8 bases between them. CDR3 DNA: TGTGCCAGCAGCCAACGACGGGACTCTGGGGCCAACGTCCTGACTTTC. As protein: CASSQRRDSGANVLTF.

The chain couples TRBV7-2 to TRBJ2-3; 11 bases fit TRBD2. Germline loops: CDR1 SGHTA, CDR2 FQGNSA. With V trimmed by 1 base and J by 2 bases, 2 bases remained unmatched. This CDR3 region has 16 residues. CDR3 coding DNA: TGTGCCAGCAGCTTAGGACTAGCGGGGCTCACAGATACGCAGTATTTT. Its protein is CASSLGLAGLTDTQYF.

This rearrangement joins TRBV27 to TRBJ2-7; TRBD2 might be the D (5 bases). The germline CDR1 and CDR2 sequences are MNHEY and SMNVEV (reference sequence). Trimming left V 6 bases short and J 4 bases short, with 19 bases between. The length of the CDR3 is 15 residues. Here the CDR3 reads CASSSRGGGGYEQYF. The CDR3 DNA sequence: TGTGCCAGCAGCTCCCGTGGAGGCGGAGGATACGAGCAGTACTTC.

Concerning this clone: At one of its ends the junction is not consistent with the germline gene, which may arise from a read error. This rearrangement joins TRBV7-8 to TRBJ2-7; D gene uncertain. The CDR3 spans 13 residues. Germline assignment: CDR1 SGHVS and CDR2 FQNEAQ. The CDR3 bases are TGTGCCAGCAGCCACCCCGAGAGTATCTCTACGGACTTC. Its translation: CASSHPESISTDF.

This clone was seen a single time. CDR3 sequence reads: CATGRLRTEVREKLFF. The CDR3 DNA sequence: TGTGCCACCGGACGATTAAGGACAGAAGTTAGGGAAAAACTGTTTTTT. The V and J genes are TRBV24-1 and TRBJ1-4, with a weak D call TRBD1 (6 bases). V lost 9 bases and J lost 8, with 24 bases in between. Germline CDR1 and CDR2: KGHDR and SFDVKD. The CDR3 is made up of 16 amino acids.

This chain links TRBV7-6 with TRBJ2-1, with 15 bases lining up with TRBD2. The CDR3 runs to 18 residues. Germline CDR1 and CDR2: SGHVS and FNYEAQ. V was pared by 2 bases and J by 9 bases, with 11 bases of the junction left unmatched. The CDR3 DNA sequence: TGTGCCAGCAGCTTAACCCCCGGACTAGCGGGAGGGCGGCGTGAGCAGTTCTTC. Protein: CASSLTPGLAGGRREQFF.

The chain joins TRBV24-1 to TRBJ2-5; 7 bases map to TRBD1. The junction had 9 bases not matched to a gene; V was cut back by 4 bases and J by 5 bases. Germline CDR1 KGHDR, CDR2 SFDVKD. This CDR3 comprises 15 residues. The CDR3 DNA reads TGTGCCACCAGTGACCCTCGAGGGGGCCTTGAGACCCAGTACTTC. Amino acid sequence: CATSDPRGGLETQYF.

The chain carries TRBV6-5 and TRBJ2-5; the D gene is possibly TRBD1 (6 bases). This CDR3 region has 13 residues. Trimming cost V 5 bases and J 7 bases, with 14 bases left between them. Germline V CDR1 and CDR2: MNHEY, SVGAGI. The CDR3 protein is CASSRQAVGTQYF. The CDR3 coding sequence is TGTGCCAGCAGTCGACAGGCTGTTGGGACCCAGTACTTC.

The chain carries TRBV5-1 and TRBJ1-2, with 7 bases identical to TRBD1. V lost 0 bases, J lost 4 bases, and 9 bases stayed unmatched. The CDR3 has 16 amino acids. Germline CDR1 SGHRS, CDR2 YFSETQ. CDR3 protein: CASSLALTGTVYGYTF. The DNA of the CDR3 is TGCGCCAGCAGCTTGGCCCTAACCGGGACAGTCTATGGCTACACCTTC.

This chain joins TRBV7-9 and TRBJ2-5; 11 bases line up with TRBD2. Trimming removed 5 bases from V and 5 bases from J; junction bases left unmatched: 16. The V gene's germline CDR1 is SEHNR and CDR2 FQNEAQ (reference sequence). The CDR3 sequence is 18 residues long. The CDR3 region is CASSVTPGLAVPGETQYF. DNA of the CDR3: TGTGCCAGCAGCGTAACCCCGGGACTAGCGGTACCTGGGGAGACCCAGTACTTC.

This chain connects TRBV18 to TRBJ2-1; no clear D. The CDR3 has 14 residues. CDR1 and CDR2 from the germline V gene are KGHSH and LQKENI. Between the trimmed V and J ends, which lost 3 bases and 8 bases, there was a span of 14 bases. The CDR3 coding sequence is TGTGCCAGCTCACCCCCTGTGACCGGAGATGAGCAGTTCTTC. The encoded protein is CASSPPVTGDEQFF.